A selection of T cell receptor beta chains follows, all from one sample in a study of radiotherapy plus CTLA-4 blockade in lung cancer. Measured with immunoSEQ multiplex PCR; TCRdb has only the in-frame clones, and not every one. Of around 91,000 clones listed, 88% are singletons. The sequenced sample was peripheral blood, obtained from a patient treated with radiotherapy plus ipilimumab. The origin of the receptors is a human donor with non-small cell lung cancer that progressed on radiotherapy plus ipilimumab. Both conserved end residues are part of each CDR3. A clone size is listed for some rows: how often the clone was seen (once, few, many), or a class if it is expanded.

V	size	J	CDR3
TRBV30	.	TRBJ2-3	CAWSVGVAGAGTDTQYF
TRBV5-1	.	TRBJ2-3	CASSQQVGTDTQYF
TRBV9	.	TRBJ2-5	CASSVGLAAETQYF
TRBV11-2	.	TRBJ1-2	CASRAGQDNYGYTF
TRBV7-9	.	TRBJ2-7	CASSLASGPYEQYF
TRBV27	.	TRBJ1-1	CASSLGTGVTEAFF
TRBV4-2	.	TRBJ1-2	CASSQDWEGRDYGYTF
TRBV6-5	.	TRBJ1-5	CASSLRGTGNQPQHF
TRBV29-1	.	TRBJ1-1	CSVIKQGTYTEAFF
TRBV7-8	.	TRBJ1-2	CASSARGGPWDGYTF
TRBV30	once	TRBJ2-5	CAWRGAVMQETQYF
TRBV10-2	few	TRBJ2-6	CASSESMGAGANVLTF
TRBV7-2	.	TRBJ1-1	CASSLAAGRVTEAFF
TRBV2	.	TRBJ1-5	CASMMDRNIQPQHF
TRBV28	.	TRBJ1-1	CASSWGKGGTEAFF
TRBV6-1	.	.	CASTQGASMTYEQYF
TRBV10-3	.	TRBJ1-2	CAISERGGYGYTF
TRBV6-5	few	TRBJ2-2	CASSYGGRAGELFF
TRBV18	.	TRBJ1-5	CASSPGRTGRPQPQHF
TRBV5-5	.	TRBJ2-5	CASSSPGHPIQETQYF
TRBV6-1	few	TRBJ2-3	CASSERTPDRTDTQYF
TRBV11-3	.	TRBJ1-1	CASSLGPGEAFF
TRBV7-9	.	TRBJ2-1	CASSLENPYNEQFF
TRBV7-8	.	TRBJ2-5	CASSLGLGGRGQETQYF
TRBV6-6	.	TRBJ2-3	CASSYPGSLSTDTQYF
TRBV19	.	TRBJ1-2	CASSAPPTGEGYTF
TRBV6-5	.	TRBJ2-3	CASSLLGGRTDTQYF
TRBV2	.	TRBJ2-7	CASTSGGTLLREQYF
TRBV30	.	TRBJ2-6	CAWRTRESSGADVLTF
TRBV11-3	.	TRBJ2-1	CASSLGGAGREEQFF
TRBV7-2	.	TRBJ1-2	CASSSGLSGYTF
TRBV2	.	TRBJ1-1	CASSPGTGSTEAFF
TRBV29-1	.	TRBJ2-3	CSVVVGLTDTQYF
TRBV7-8	.	TRBJ1-5	CASSLRRENSNQPQHF
TRBV25-1	.	TRBJ2-7	CASSERSGGAEQYF
TRBV19	.	TRBJ2-7	CASTSPGSSYSYEQYF
TRBV7-7	.	TRBJ1-5	CASSSGTHPRYQPQHF
TRBV9	.	TRBJ2-1	CASSRLAGGSSYNEQFF
TRBV25-1	.	TRBJ2-6	CASSRGASGANVLTF
TRBV28	once	TRBJ2-7	CASSLSPTGYEQYF
TRBV13	.	TRBJ2-5	CASTTFGGGETQYF
TRBV7-2	.	TRBJ2-1	CASSSGGLEQFF
TRBV18	.	TRBJ1-2	CASSPSTGITNYGYTF
TRBV7-9	once	TRBJ2-2	CASRSPSASANTGELFF
TRBV30	.	TRBJ1-1	CAWSVSSRTEAFF
TRBV6-5	.	TRBJ2-7	CASRREGPSYEQYF
TRBV4-1	.	TRBJ1-2	CASSLGAGTDYGYTF
TRBV5-1	.	TRBJ2-7	CASSPRAGMSYEQYF
TRBV29-1	.	TRBJ1-1	CSVGTGGILDTEAFF
TRBV15	.	TRBJ2-3	CATSIPGLAGELDTQYF
TRBV2	.	TRBJ1-5	CASSRRTGFRNQPQHF
TRBV29-1	.	TRBJ2-7	CSVIPPYEQYF
TRBV29-1	.	TRBJ1-1	CSVVPANTEAFF
TRBV19	.	TRBJ2-1	CASSISLAGDEQFF
TRBV10-3	.	TRBJ1-2	CAIRKGQGMNYGYTF